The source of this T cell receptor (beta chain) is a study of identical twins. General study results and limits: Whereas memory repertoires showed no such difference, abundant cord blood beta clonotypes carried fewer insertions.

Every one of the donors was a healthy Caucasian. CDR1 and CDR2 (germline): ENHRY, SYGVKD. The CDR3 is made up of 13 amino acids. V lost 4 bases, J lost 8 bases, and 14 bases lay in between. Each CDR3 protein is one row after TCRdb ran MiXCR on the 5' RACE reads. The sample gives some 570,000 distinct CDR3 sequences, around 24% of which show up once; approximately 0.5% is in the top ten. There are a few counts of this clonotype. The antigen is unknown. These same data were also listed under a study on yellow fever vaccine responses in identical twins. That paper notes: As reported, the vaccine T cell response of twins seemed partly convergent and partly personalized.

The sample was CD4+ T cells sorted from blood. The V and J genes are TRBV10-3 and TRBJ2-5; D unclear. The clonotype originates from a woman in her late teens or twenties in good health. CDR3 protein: CAISGEDRGTQYF. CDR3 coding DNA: TGTGCCATCAGTGGGGAAGACCGAGGAACCCAGTACTTC.